Listed below are T cell receptor beta chains from one sample, sequenced in a study of blood T cell repertoires in COVID-19. Clones were read by immunoSEQ multiplex PCR, and TCRdb kept only the in-frame ones, dropping some. The sample carries 350,000 to 400,000 clones, roughly 84% recorded once. The sequencing input was PBMCs or T cells enriched from blood (not recorded which). The source of these receptors is a woman in her 30s who had recovered from COVID-19. Both conserved end residues are part of each CDR3. A D gene is named only where the DNA matches it firmly. Rows may omit the clone size; those that give it use once, few, many or a size class.

j_call	d_call	clone_size	v_call	cdr3_aa	cdr3_nt
TRBJ2-7	.	.	TRBV28	CASVGGSIYEQYF	TGTGCCAGCGTCGGGGGTAGTATCTACGAGCAGTACTTC
TRBJ1-1	.	.	TRBV24-1	CATAADTNTEAFF	TGTGCCACCGCCGCGGACACCAACACTGAAGCTTTCTTT
TRBJ1-3	.	few	TRBV7-6	CASSPNYRGDTIYF	TGTGCCAGCAGCCCAAATTATCGGGGAGACACCATATATTTT
TRBJ2-3	TRBD1	.	TRBV7-9	CASSPLAPGTGRDTQYF	TGTGCCAGCAGCCCTCTAGCCCCCGGGACAGGGAGAGATACGCAGTATTTT
TRBJ1-5	.	.	TRBV28	CASSTPDSNQPQHF	TGTGCCAGCAGTACCCCGGACAGTAATCAGCCCCAGCATTTT
TRBJ1-2	TRBD1	.	TRBV18	CASSPRTGEGYTF	TGTGCCAGCTCACCACGAACAGGGGAGGGCTACACCTTC
TRBJ2-3	.	.	TRBV7-9	CASSLQLDTQYF	TGTGCCAGCAGCTTACAACTAGATACGCAGTATTTT
TRBJ2-7	.	.	TRBV7-6	CASSPRRADAYEQYF	TGTGCCAGCAGCCCTCGGAGGGCGGATGCCTACGAGCAGTACTTC
TRBJ1-1	.	.	TRBV12-3/TRBV12-4	CASNTGLSTEAFF	TGTGCCAGCAATACAGGGTTGAGCACTGAAGCTTTCTTT
TRBJ1-1	.	.	TRBV2	CASSATGLEAFF	TGTGCCAGCAGTGCGACAGGCCTGGAAGCTTTCTTT
TRBJ1-2	.	.	TRBV30	CAWSAGTGGGYTF	TGTGCCTGGAGTGCCGGGACGGGAGGTGGCTACACCTTC
TRBJ2-3	TRBD2	.	TRBV28	CASSSRTSGDTQYF	TGTGCCAGCAGTTCCCGGACTAGCGGAGATACGCAGTATTTT
TRBJ2-7	.	.	TRBV7-2	CASSSYPLGGYEQYF	TGTGCCAGCAGCTCCTATCCCTTAGGGGGTTACGAGCAGTACTTC
TRBJ2-7	.	.	TRBV6-2/TRBV6-3	CASSYGQHEQYF	TGTGCCAGCAGTTACGGGCAACACGAGCAGTACTTC
TRBJ2-7	TRBD2	once	TRBV28	CASSFGLAGAYEQYF	TGTGCCAGCAGTTTTGGACTAGCGGGAGCTTACGAGCAGTACTTC
TRBJ1-6	.	.	TRBV19	CASTRTDNSPLHF	TGTGCCAGTACCCGGACAGACAATTCACCCCTCCACTTT
TRBJ1-5	.	.	TRBV10-1	CASNMSRQPQHF	TGCGCCAGCAATATGAGCCGGCAGCCCCAGCATTTT
TRBJ1-3	.	.	TRBV7-2	CASSLRSAGSGNTIYF	TGTGCCAGCAGCTTAAGGTCAGCGGGGTCAGGAAACACCATATATTTT
TRBJ1-5	TRBD1	.	TRBV6-1	CASSEEDRGRIDGNQPQHF	TGTGCCAGCAGTGAGGAAGACAGGGGGCGGATTGATGGCAATCAGCCCCAGCATTTT
TRBJ2-1	.	once	TRBV4-1	CASSHLMTGLTYNEQFF	TGCGCCAGCAGCCACCTAATGACGGGGTTAACCTACAATGAGCAGTTCTTC
TRBJ2-5	.	once	TRBV24-1	CATSDSPRGGPQETQYF	TGTGCCACCAGTGATTCCCCTAGGGGGGGGCCTCAAGAGACCCAGTACTTC
TRBJ2-1	TRBD2	many	TRBV20-1	CSASTQRGGNEQFF	TGCAGTGCTAGTACCCAGCGGGGTGGGAATGAGCAGTTCTTC
TRBJ1-4	TRBD1	few	TRBV2	CASSGHTGGLNEKLFF	TGTGCCAGCAGTGGACACACAGGGGGCCTGAATGAAAAACTGTTTTTT
TRBJ2-7	.	.	TRBV25-1	CASSEFRRGSVYEQYF	TGTGCCAGCAGTGAATTCCGGCGGGGAAGCGTCTACGAGCAGTACTTC
TRBJ2-3	TRBD2	.	TRBV7-8	CASSLASSGRADTQYF	TGTGCCAGCAGCTTAGCTTCTAGCGGGAGAGCGGATACGCAGTATTTT
TRBJ2-7	TRBD2	.	TRBV28	CASSLASGGPYEQYF	TGTGCCAGCAGTTTAGCTAGCGGGGGGCCCTACGAGCAGTACTTC
TRBJ2-7	.	.	TRBV4-2	CASSQGSGLTYEQYF	TGTGCCAGCAGCCAAGGGAGCGGGCTCACCTACGAGCAGTACTTC
TRBJ1-1	TRBD1	.	TRBV5-1	CASSPGTGDEAFF	TGCGCCAGCAGCCCCGGGACAGGGGATGAAGCTTTCTTT
TRBJ1-1	.	.	TRBV29-1	CSVGEGRDSEAFF	TGCAGCGTTGGGGAGGGGAGAGACTCTGAAGCTTTCTTT
TRBJ1-2	TRBD1	.	TRBV12-3/TRBV12-4	CASITGQGRGYTF	TGTGCCAGCATCACGGGACAGGGAAGGGGCTACACCTTC
TRBJ2-7	TRBD1	.	TRBV18	CASSAPGTGENYEQYF	TGTGCCAGCTCAGCTCCTGGGACAGGGGAGAACTACGAGCAGTACTTC
TRBJ1-2	.	.	TRBV3-1/TRBV3-2	CASSQGGASYGYTF	TGTGCCAGCAGCCAGGGGGGGGCAAGCTATGGCTACACCTTC
TRBJ2-1	TRBD2	.	TRBV5-8	CASSATEAGDLGDEQFF	TGTGCCAGCAGCGCTACTGAAGCGGGAGATCTCGGCGATGAGCAGTTCTTC
TRBJ1-2	.	.	TRBV19	CASSPPTGINYGYTF	TGTGCCAGTAGTCCTCCCACAGGGATAAACTATGGCTACACCTTC
TRBJ2-3	TRBD1	.	TRBV25-1	CASSATGAQITDTQYF	TGTGCCAGCAGTGCGACAGGGGCCCAGATCACAGATACGCAGTATTTT
TRBJ1-4	.	.	TRBV30	CAWAIGASGKLFF	TGTGCCTGGGCTATAGGGGCATCTGGAAAACTGTTTTTT
TRBJ2-1	.	once	TRBV14	CASSARTSTSYNEQFF	TGTGCCAGCAGCGCCCGGACTTCTACCTCCTACAATGAGCAGTTCTTC
TRBJ1-4	TRBD1	.	TRBV2	CASSPRGTGVNEKLFF	TGTGCCAGCAGCCCCCGCGGGACAGGGGTTAATGAAAAACTGTTTTTT
TRBJ1-5	.	.	TRBV6-4	CASSEWQRGHQPQHF	TGTGCCAGCAGTGAGTGGCAGCGGGGCCATCAGCCCCAGCATTTT
TRBJ2-3	TRBD1	.	TRBV11-2	CASSSRTGTSTDTQYF	TGTGCCAGCAGCTCACGGACAGGAACAAGCACAGATACGCAGTATTTT